The following is a T cell receptor (beta chain) sequence with its context. Antigen unknown. The record originates from a study of cytomegalovirus exposure and HLA in healthy donors. Study-level findings and limits: Productive status was seen about 87% or about 30% of the time for most TCR beta V segments in an earlier analysis.

The ends were cut back, 3 bases at V and 10 bases at J, with 16 bases in the middle. CDR1 and CDR2 (germline): WNHNN, SYGVQD (reference sequence). The CDR3 loop spans 14 amino acids. PCR used 60 Vbeta primers and 13 Jbeta primers. Here immunoSEQ multiplex PCR was the method, and the copy in TCRdb shows in-frame clones only, minus some. The data show 110,000 or so clones, about 80% seen once. Specimen: PBMCs. This TCR derives from a young man in good health and CMV-seronegative. V usage is TRBV10-1 and J usage is TRBJ2-1, with D tentatively TRBD2 (7 bases). The CDR3 nucleotides read TGCGCCAGCAGTGACAGTGGGGGGGCACGGGAGCAGTTCTTC. This codes for CASSDSGGAREQFF.